Here is one T cell receptor (beta chain) with its context. Methods used by the authors: Amplification from reference gene primers served as the basis for estimated nucleated cell counts. Only in-frame clones appear in the TCRdb table, and some are missing; sequencing was by immunoSEQ multiplex PCR. V, J and clone size are those of that table, while D and trimming were read from the DNA. This table has tens of thousands of clones, 70% to 85% appearing once. This record belongs to a study of blood T cell repertoires in COVID-19. Study-wide context: Samples representing acute and convalescent COVID-19 were sourced from the United States, Italy and Spain. The cDNA or gDNA used as material had been derived from T cells, B-cell-depleted T cells, or PBMCs.

Germline CDR1 SGHVS, CDR2 FQNEAQ. Trimming cost V 1 base and J 3 bases, with 16 bases left between them. This CDR3 comprises 17 residues. Specimen: peripheral blood. The chain recombines TRBV7-8 with TRBJ2-1, with a tentative D call TRBD2 (5 bases). This clonotype was obtained from a human donor in a cohort sampled during active COVID-19. The CDR3 sequence: CASSLGPRTRDYNEQFF. In DNA, the CDR3 is TGTGCCAGCAGCTTAGGCCCCCGGACTCGCGACTACAATGAGCAGTTCTTC.